The T cell receptor beta chain described here comes from a study of blood T cell repertoires in COVID-19. Turning to the study itself: The United States, Italy and Spain supplied acute and convalescent COVID-19 samples. The cDNA or gDNA used as material had been derived from T cells, B-cell-depleted T cells, or PBMCs.

The V gene's germline CDR1 is SGHAT and CDR2 FQNNGV. The CDR3 sequence is 12 residues long. Trimming cost V 1 base and J 6 bases, with 7 bases left between them. The data were produced by immunoSEQ multiplex PCR, yet TCRdb's version contains in-frame clones alone and is incomplete. The repertoire holds under 300,000 clones, with roughly 84% as singletons. The sequence was collected from a man between 40 and 49 years old who had recovered from COVID-19. Sequencing used peripheral blood. The rearrangement joins TRBV11-2 to TRBJ2-7, with D uncertain. CDR3 sequence reads: CASSLGVTEQYF. CDR3 bases: TGTGCCAGCAGCTTAGGAGTTACCGAGCAGTACTTC.